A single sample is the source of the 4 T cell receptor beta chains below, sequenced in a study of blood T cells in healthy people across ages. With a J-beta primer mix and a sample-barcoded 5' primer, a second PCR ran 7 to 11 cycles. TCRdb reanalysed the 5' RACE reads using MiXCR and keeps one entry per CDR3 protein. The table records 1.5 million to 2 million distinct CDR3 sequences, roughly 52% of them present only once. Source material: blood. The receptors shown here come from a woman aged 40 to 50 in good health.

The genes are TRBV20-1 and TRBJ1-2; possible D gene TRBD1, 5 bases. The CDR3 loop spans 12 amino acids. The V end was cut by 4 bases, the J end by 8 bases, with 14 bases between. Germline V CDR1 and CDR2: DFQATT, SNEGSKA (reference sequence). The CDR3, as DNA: TGCAGTGCTAAGCCGGGGCCGGGCGGCTACACCTTC. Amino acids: CSAKPGPGGYTF.

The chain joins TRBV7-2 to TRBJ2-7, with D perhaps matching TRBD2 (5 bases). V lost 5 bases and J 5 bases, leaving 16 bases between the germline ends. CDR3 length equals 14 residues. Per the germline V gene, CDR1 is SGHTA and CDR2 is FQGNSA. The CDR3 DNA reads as TGTGCCAGCAGCCCCTTATCAAGTAGCGACGAGCAGTACTTC. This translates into CASSPLSSSDEQYF.

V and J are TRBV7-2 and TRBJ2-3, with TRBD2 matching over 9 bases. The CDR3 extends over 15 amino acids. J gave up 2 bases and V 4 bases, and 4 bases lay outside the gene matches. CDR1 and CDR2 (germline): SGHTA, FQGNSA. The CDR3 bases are TGTGCCAGCAGCTCTCGACTAGCGGTCACAGATACGCAGTATTTT. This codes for CASSSRLAVTDTQYF.

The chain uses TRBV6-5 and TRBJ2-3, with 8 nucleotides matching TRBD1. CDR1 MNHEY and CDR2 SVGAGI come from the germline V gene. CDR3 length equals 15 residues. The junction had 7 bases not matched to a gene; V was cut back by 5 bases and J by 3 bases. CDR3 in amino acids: CASSQQGVGTDTQYF. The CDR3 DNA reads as TGTGCCAGCAGTCAACAGGGGGTTGGTACAGATACGCAGTATTTT.